This T cell receptor beta chain was profiled in a study of technical replicates of blood from four donors. The assay was immunoSEQ multiplex PCR, and TCRdb's table has in-frame clones only and misses some. The profile shows 70,000 or so clones, 91% of them singletons. The specimen sequenced was T cells isolated from PBMCs. This TCR was sampled from a human donor in good health. Some clones in this sample may be carry-over from other donors' samples.

CDR3 region: CARTRTKCQQFF. As DNA, the CDR3 is TGTGCCAGAACCAGGACTAAATGCCAGCAGTTCTTC. The chain is built from TRBV19 and TRBJ2-1, with D perhaps TRBD2 (6 bases). The CDR3 extends over 12 amino acids. Germline V gene sequence: CDR1 LNHDA, CDR2 SQIVND (reference sequence). The ends were cut back, 9 bases at V and 11 bases at J, with 17 bases in the middle.